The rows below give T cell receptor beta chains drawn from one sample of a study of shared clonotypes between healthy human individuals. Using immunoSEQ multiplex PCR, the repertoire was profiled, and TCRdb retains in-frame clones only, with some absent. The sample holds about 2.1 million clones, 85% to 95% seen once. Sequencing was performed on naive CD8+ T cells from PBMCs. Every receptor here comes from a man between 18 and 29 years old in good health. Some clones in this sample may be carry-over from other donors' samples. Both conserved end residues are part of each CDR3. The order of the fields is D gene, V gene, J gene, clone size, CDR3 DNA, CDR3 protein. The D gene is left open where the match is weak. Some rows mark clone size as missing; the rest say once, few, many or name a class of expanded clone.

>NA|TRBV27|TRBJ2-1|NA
TGTGCCAGCAGTTTGGGAATAGCTAGAGGGGATGAGCAGTTCTTC
CASSLGIARGDEQFF
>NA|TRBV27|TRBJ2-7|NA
TGTGCCAGCGCAGACGAGGCGGGCTACGAGCAGTACTTC
CASADEAGYEQYF
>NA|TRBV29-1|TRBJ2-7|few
TGCAGCGCTGGGGGGCGAGGAGCAGTGGGATACGAGCAGTACTTC
CSAGGRGAVGYEQYF
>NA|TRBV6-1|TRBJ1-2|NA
TGTGCCAGCAGCACTAGGGTAGAGGGTGGCTACACCTTC
CASSTRVEGGYTF
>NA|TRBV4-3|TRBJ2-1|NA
TGCGCCAGCAGCCCCGCGGAGGGCGATGAGCAGTTCTTC
CASSPAEGDEQFF
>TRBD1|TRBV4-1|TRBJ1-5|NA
TGCGCCAGCAGCCAAGGACAGGGTGGGAATCAGCCCCAGCATTTT
CASSQGQGGNQPQHF
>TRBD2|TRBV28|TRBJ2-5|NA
TGTGCCAGCATACGGACTAGCGGGAGTCAAGAGACCCAGTACTTC
CASIRTSGSQETQYF
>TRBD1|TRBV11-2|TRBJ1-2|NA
TGTGCCAGCAGCCCCGGGACAGGGGTTGGAGGCTACACCTTC
CASSPGTGVGGYTF
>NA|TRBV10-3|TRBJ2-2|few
TGTGCCATCAGAGTGGGCACCGGGGAGCTGTTTTTT
CAIRVGTGELFF
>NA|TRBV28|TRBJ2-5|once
TGTGCCAGCAGTTTCCGGGGGGCAGAGACCCAGTACTTC
CASSFRGAETQYF
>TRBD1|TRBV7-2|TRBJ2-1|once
TGTGCCAGCAGCTCACCAACGACAGGGTATGGCCCCTACAATGAGCAGTTCTTC
CASSSPTTGYGPYNEQFF
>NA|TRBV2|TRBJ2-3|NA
TGTGCCAGCAGGGCTAGCGAGAGAGATACGCAGTATTTT
CASRASERDTQYF
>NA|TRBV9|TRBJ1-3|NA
TGTGCCAGCAGCGTAGCTCGGGGGGATCGAAACACCATATATTTT
CASSVARGDRNTIYF
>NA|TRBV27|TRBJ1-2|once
TGTGCCAGCAGTTCGGCCGATACAGGGTTTCACTATGGCTACACCTTC
CASSSADTGFHYGYTF
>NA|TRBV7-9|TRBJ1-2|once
TGTGCCAGCAGCCCAATGGCAGGTTCTGGCTACACCTTC
CASSPMAGSGYTF
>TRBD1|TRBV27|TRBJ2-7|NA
TGTGCCAGCAGTTTAAGTGCTCGGACAGGGTTAAGCGGCGAGCAGTACTTC
CASSLSARTGLSGEQYF
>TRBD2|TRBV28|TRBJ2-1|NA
TGTGCCAGCAGTTCTTTTTTAGTAGCGGGATTGGGAAATGAGCAGTTCTTC
CASSSFLVAGLGNEQFF
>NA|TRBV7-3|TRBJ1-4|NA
TGTGCCAGCACCTCGAACGTTTCTAATGAAAAACTGTTTTTT
CASTSNVSNEKLFF
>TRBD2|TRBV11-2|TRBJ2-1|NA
TGTGCCAGCAGCTATAGCGGGAGAAACAATGAGCAGTTCTTC
CASSYSGRNNEQFF
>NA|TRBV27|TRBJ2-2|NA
TGTGCCAGCAGTTTATCGATTGGGATGGTCACCGGGGAGCTGTTTTTT
CASSLSIGMVTGELFF
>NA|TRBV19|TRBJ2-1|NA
TGTGCCAGTTCCCGGGACGGTGGGGCCTACAATGAGCAGTTCTTC
CASSRDGGAYNEQFF
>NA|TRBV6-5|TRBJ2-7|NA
TGTGCCAGCAGTTATATGGGGACCCCCTACGAGCAGTACTTC
CASSYMGTPYEQYF
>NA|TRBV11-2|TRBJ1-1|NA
TGTGCCAGCAGCTTAGTTGGGACAAGAGCTTTCTTT
CASSLVGTRAFF
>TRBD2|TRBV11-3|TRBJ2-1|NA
TGTGCCAGCGGCGAGGGAGGGGAAAGTGATGAGCAGTTCTTC
CASGEGGESDEQFF
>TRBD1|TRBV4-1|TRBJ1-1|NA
TGCGCCAGCAGCCAACTAGGACAGGGCGAAGACACTGAAGCTTTCTTT
CASSQLGQGEDTEAFF
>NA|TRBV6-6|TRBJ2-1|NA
TGTGCCAGCAGTCAAACTCTCGACCGAACCTACAATGAGCAGTTCTTC
CASSQTLDRTYNEQFF
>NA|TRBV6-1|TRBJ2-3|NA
TGTGCCAGCAGTGACGGGACTGCCCTATACACAGATACGCAGTATTTT
CASSDGTALYTDTQYF
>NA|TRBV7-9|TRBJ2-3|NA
TGTGCCAGCAGCCCAGCGATGGGCGGAAGCACAGATACGCAGTATTTT
CASSPAMGGSTDTQYF
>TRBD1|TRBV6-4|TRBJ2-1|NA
TGTGCCAGCAGTGAGACAGGGGTTACGTACAATGAGCAGTTCTTC
CASSETGVTYNEQFF
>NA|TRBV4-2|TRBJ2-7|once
TGTGCCAGCAGCCAAGGACCGGGACCTACGTACGAGCAGTACTTC
CASSQGPGPTYEQYF
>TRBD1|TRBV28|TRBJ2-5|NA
TGTGCCAGCAGGCTGACAGGGGGCGGAGAGACCCAGTACTTC
CASRLTGGGETQYF
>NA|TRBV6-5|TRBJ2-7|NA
TGTGCCAGCAGTTATAACCGACACTCCTACGAGCAGTACTTC
CASSYNRHSYEQYF
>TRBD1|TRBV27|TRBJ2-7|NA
TGTGCCAGCAGTTGGACAGGGAACCACGAGCAGTACTTC
CASSWTGNHEQYF
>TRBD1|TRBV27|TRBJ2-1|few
TGTGCCAGCAGTCAGGGGGCCTCCTACAATGAGCAGTTCTTC
CASSQGASYNEQFF
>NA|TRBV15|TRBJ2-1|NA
TGTGCCACCAGCACCAGCTGGGCCACGGAGCAGTTCTTC
CATSTSWATEQFF
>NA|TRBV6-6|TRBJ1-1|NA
TGTGCCAGCACCTCACGGGAGTGGCTGCCGAACACTGAAGCTTTCTTT
CASTSREWLPNTEAFF
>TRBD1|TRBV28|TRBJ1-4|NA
TGTGCCAGCCTCAGACAGGGGATAGGGTTCGGTGAAAAACTGTTTTTT
CASLRQGIGFGEKLFF
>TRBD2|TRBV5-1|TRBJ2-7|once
TGCGCCAGCAGCTTGGCCCGGCGGGGGGACGGGGGGGAGCAGTACTTC
CASSLARRGDGGEQYF
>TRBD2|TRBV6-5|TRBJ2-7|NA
TGTGCCAGCTCTCCCGGGGGGGAGCAGTACTTC
CASSPGGEQYF
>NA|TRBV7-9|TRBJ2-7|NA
TGTGCCAGCAGCAAAATGGAATACGAGCAGTACTTC
CASSKMEYEQYF